A single sample is the source of the 28 T cell receptor beta chains below, sequenced in a study of T cells expressing NK-cell markers. With the 5' RACE reads reprocessed, TCRdb shows one record per CDR3 protein and no DNA. This sample's table has 550,000 to 600,000 distinct CDR3 sequences. Sequenced sample: blood T cells: a sorted CD56 or NKG2C T cell subset, CD4+ or CD8+ T cells, or bulk PBMC T cells (not recorded which). These receptors all stem from a man between 18 and 35 years old in good health.

The rearrangement joins TRBV20-1 to TRBJ2-1. The length of the CDR3 is 13 residues. Germline V gene lookup returns CDR1 DFQATT and CDR2 SNEGSKA (reference sequence). This CDR3 reads CSARYRFNNEQFF.

The chain carries TRBV10-3 and TRBJ2-1. The CDR3 contains 13 residues. CDR1 and CDR2 (germline): ENHRY, SYGVKD. The CDR3 protein is CALSGILGNEQFF.

The V and J genes are TRBV5-1 and TRBJ2-1; the D call of TRBD2 rests on TCRdb alone, since no DNA is present to check it. The CDR3 totals 20 residues. Germline values: CDR1 SGHRS, CDR2 YFSETQ. The CDR3: CASSLTNGRALLTSYNEQFF.

The chain couples TRBV2 to TRBJ2-7; TCRdb names TRBD2, which stays unverified in the absence of DNA. Germline loops: CDR1 SNHLY, CDR2 FYNNEI. This CDR3 region has 14 residues. The CDR3 loop is CASRDKAGSYEQYF.

The rearrangement uses TRBV10-3 and TRBJ2-2; TCRdb returns TRBD2, unconfirmable since there is no DNA. Germline CDR1 reads ENHRY; CDR2 reads SYGVKD. The length of the CDR3 is 17 residues. The CDR3 here is CATLTSGESENTGELFF.

This chain joins TRBV24-1 and TRBJ2-7; TCRdb indicates TRBD2, and absent DNA this call remains unverified. CDR1 KGHDR and CDR2 SFDVKD come from the germline V gene. The CDR3 length is 18 residues. CDR3 sequence reads: CATSDHRSGTSGSYEQYF.

The chain joins TRBV19 to TRBJ2-7. This CDR3 is built from 13 residues. Germline V gene data show CDR1 as LNHDA and CDR2 as SQIVND (reference sequence). CDR3 amino acids: CASSTSDGYEQYF. Together with reference TRBV19 and TRBJ2-7, the CDR3 gives the full variable domain: DGGITQSPKYLFRKEGQNVTLSCEQNLNHDAMYWYRQDPGQGLRLIYYSQIVNDFQKGDIAEGYSVSREKKESFPLTVTSAQKNPTAFYLCASSTSDGYEQYFGPGTRLTVT.

This chain connects TRBV6-5 to TRBJ2-1; TCRdb calls TRBD1, which cannot be checked without DNA. CDR3 length: 15 amino acids. Germline V gives CDR1 MNHEY, CDR2 SVGAGI. The chain's CDR3 is CASSYQTGVGKMEFF.

The rearrangement links TRBV3-1 to TRBJ2-7; TCRdb selects TRBD1, and the lack of DNA leaves this call unchecked. This CDR3 is built from 14 residues. The germline gives CDR1 LGHDT, CDR2 YNNKEL (reference sequence). CDR3 in amino acids: CASSGPGQAYEQYF.

The rearrangement joins TRBV5-1 to TRBJ2-1; the D gene TCRdb calls, TRBD2, cannot be checked with no DNA. Looked up from germline, CDR1 is SGHRS and CDR2 is YFSETQ. This CDR3 spans 15 amino acids. This CDR3 reads CASRSGLGLNNEQFF.

This chain links TRBV6-2 or TRBV6-3 with TRBJ2-1; there is no DNA to check the TCRdb D call of TRBD1. The CDR3 is 14 residues long. Germline V lookup: CDR1 MNHEY, CDR2 SVGEGT. The CDR3 region is CASSPGGAPFAQFF.

This sequence joins TRBV7-9 and TRBJ2-3; TCRdb's D call of TRBD1 is untestable without DNA. The CDR3 covers 15 residues. Germline values: CDR1 SEHNR, CDR2 FQNEAQ (reference sequence). Here the CDR3 reads CASSTQGSGPDTQYF.

The CDR3 sequence: CASSHLGGLGDNEQFF. V usage is TRBV4-2 and J usage is TRBJ2-1; TCRdb outputs TRBD2, but without DNA this stays unchecked. The germline V gene encodes CDR1 LGHNA and CDR2 YNFKEQ. The CDR3 has 16 amino acids.

The gene calls are TRBV30 and TRBJ2-1; the TCRdb call, TRBD1, lacks DNA for checking. Looked up from germline, CDR1 is GTSNPN and CDR2 is SVGIG (reference sequence). CDR3 length equals 13 residues. The CDR3 loop is CAWSYTGGGEQFF.

The V call is TRBV27, the J call TRBJ1-1; TCRdb's D gene call, TRBD1, goes unchecked for lack of DNA. The germline CDR1 and CDR2 sequences are MNHEY and SMNVEV (reference sequence). CDR3 size: 13 residues. CDR3: CASRGAANTEAFF.

The V call is TRBV6-4, the J call TRBJ2-1; TCRdb outputs TRBD2, but without DNA this stays unchecked. Germline V CDR1 and CDR2: MRHNA, SNTAGT. CDR3 length: 16 amino acids. CDR3 amino acids: CASSDSAGGPFNEQFF.

This chain uses TRBV5-1 with TRBJ2-1. CDR1 and CDR2 from the germline V gene are SGHRS and YFSETQ. This CDR3 has 14 residues. The CDR3 region is CASSMRSAVREQFF. Full variable domain (missing parts from reference TRBV5-1 and TRBJ2-1): KAGVTQTPRYLIKTRGQQVTLSCSPISGHRSVSWYQQTPGQGLQFLFEYFSETQRNKGNFPGRFSGRQFSNSRSEMNVSTLELGDSALYLCASSMRSAVREQFFGPGTRLTVL.

The chain uses TRBV20-1 and TRBJ1-2; TCRdb reports TRBD1, a call that lacks DNA to check it against. The CDR3 spans 14 residues. In germline, CDR1 is DFQATT, CDR2 SNEGSKA (reference sequence). The chain's CDR3 is CSARDLGGSYGYTF.

This chain connects TRBV7-8 to TRBJ2-7; the TCRdb D gene call, TRBD2, has no DNA to confirm it. The CDR3 sequence is 18 residues long. In germline, CDR1 is SGHVS, CDR2 FQNEAQ. The CDR3 loop reads CASSLLVGNWKREYEQYF.

This chain uses TRBV11-2 with TRBJ2-1. From germline, CDR1 is SGHAT and CDR2 FQNNGV. The CDR3 extends over 14 amino acids. CDR3 in amino acids: CASSLDHKGDEQFF. The whole variable domain, remainder taken from reference TRBV11-2 and TRBJ2-1, is EAGVAQSPRYKIIEKRQSVAFWCNPISGHATLYWYQQILGQGPKLLIQFQNNGVVDDSQLPKDRFSAERLKGVDSTLKIQPAKLEDSAVYLCASSLDHKGDEQFFGPGTRLTVL.

J is TRBJ1-1 and V is TRBV6-2 or TRBV6-3; the D call of TRBD1 rests on TCRdb alone, since no DNA is present to check it. Germline lookup yields CDR1 MNHEY and CDR2 SVGEGT. The CDR3 loop spans 12 amino acids. The CDR3 here is CASSTGTAEAFF.

The chain has TRBV21-1 and TRBJ2-3; no DNA is available, so the TRBD1 call from TCRdb remains unchecked. TRBV21-1 is a listed pseudogene. The CDR3 has 14 amino acids. CDR3 residues: CASKGNLAPDTQYF.

J is TRBJ2-2 and V is TRBV10-3. CDR1 and CDR2 from the germline V gene are ENHRY and SYGVKD. The CDR3 runs 14 residues. The CDR3 reads CAIRSGSDTGELFF.

The chain employs TRBV4-1 and TRBJ2-1. The CDR3 sequence is 12 residues long. CDR1 is MGHRA, CDR2 YSYEKL, per germline. CDR3 in amino acids: CASSPGFAEQFF.

The chain joins TRBV20-1 to TRBJ2-5; the TCRdb D gene call, TRBD2, has no DNA to confirm it. Germline V gene data show CDR1 as DFQATT and CDR2 as SNEGSKA (reference sequence). The CDR3 totals 15 residues. The CDR3 is CSAPGVAGYRKTQYF.

The chain uses TRBV15 and TRBJ2-1. The CDR3 extends over 14 amino acids. The germline V gene has CDR1 LNHNV and CDR2 YYDKDF (reference sequence). The CDR3 is CATSFSKRRNEQFF.

The rearrangement joins TRBV5-1 to TRBJ2-2; the TCRdb call, TRBD1, lacks DNA for checking. This CDR3 region has 17 residues. Germline CDR1 and CDR2: SGHRS and YFSETQ. CDR3 sequence: CASSLAGTGPGSGELFF. The complete variable domain, with remaining parts taken from reference TRBV5-1 and TRBJ2-2, reads KAGVTQTPRYLIKTRGQQVTLSCSPISGHRSVSWYQQTPGQGLQFLFEYFSETQRNKGNFPGRFSGRQFSNSRSEMNVSTLELGDSALYLCASSLAGTGPGSGELFFGEGSRLTVL.

CDR3 in amino acids: CASSYGSGRTYEQYF. The rearrangement links TRBV6-5 to TRBJ2-7; the D call of TRBD1 rests on TCRdb alone, since no DNA is present to check it. The CDR3 is 15 amino acids. Germline V gene sequence: CDR1 MNHEY, CDR2 SVGAGI.